Each of the 18 T cell receptor beta chains below was sequenced from the same sample in a study of HIV-infected patients and healthy controls. Roughly three months, about 14 weeks, into antiretroviral therapy, follow-up blood was collected. The repertoire came from unfractionated whole blood and reflected all unsorted peripheral T cells. cDNA was made from 400 to 500 ng RNA using alpha and beta constant primers. Separate chain-specific third strand synthesis with multiplexing indices produced the alpha and beta libraries. TCRdb re-called the 5' RACE reads with MiXCR, one entry per CDR3 protein. The repertoire holds about 6,600 distinct CDR3 sequences, more than 7.5% seen once, with 20% to 25% in the top ten. The input for sequencing was blood, taken during antiretroviral therapy. These receptors all stem from an adult with HIV infection.

This clonotype was recorded many times. The V gene is TRBV19, the J gene TRBJ2-5; a possible D gene is TRBD1 (5 bases). This CDR3 region has 14 residues. The V gene lost 4 bases and the J gene lost 5 bases, with 14 bases spanning the gap. Germline CDR1 LNHDA, CDR2 SQIVND (reference sequence). The chain's CDR3 is CASSRTQGQETQYF. The CDR3 region has the DNA TGTGCCAGTAGTAGAACCCAGGGCCAGGAGACCCAGTACTTC.

By share, this clonotype counts as medium-sized. V and J are TRBV6-1 and TRBJ2-1; no firm D call. The CDR3 sequence is 13 residues long. CDR1 and CDR2 from the germline V gene are MNHNS and SASEGT. Trimming took off 10 bases at V and 7 bases at J, with 17 bases between the two ends. This chain's CDR3 is CATQQGNWNEQFF. In DNA, the CDR3 is TGTGCCACCCAGCAAGGGAATTGGAATGAGCAGTTCTTC.

This clonotype was recorded at least ten times. The chain combines TRBV10-3 with TRBJ2-7; tentatively, D is TRBD1 (6 bases). Germline-derived CDR1 and CDR2 are ENHRY and SYGVKD. The CDR3 totals 13 residues. Trimming removed 10 bases at V and 1 base at J, with 14 bases between. CDR3 bases: TGTGCCACGGAAGACAGGCTTTCCTACGAGCAGTACTTC. This encodes CATEDRLSYEQYF.

Judged by abundance, this clonotype is medium-sized (0.01 to 0.1%). The chain uses TRBV7-2 and TRBJ2-5, with D perhaps TRBD1 (5 bases). The CDR3 has 17 residues. Deletions cut 0 bases from V and 1 base from J, with 15 bases between. The germline gives CDR1 SGHTA, CDR2 FQGNSA. The CDR3 is CASSLAGWGAGQETQYF. The CDR3 region has the DNA TGTGCCAGCAGCTTAGCAGGCTGGGGCGCCGGCCAAGAGACCCAGTACTTC.

This clonotype was detected many times. This chain joins TRBV28 and TRBJ2-2; D gene unclear. Trimming took 5 bases from V and 1 from J, leaving 2 bases between them. Looked up from germline, CDR1 is MDHEN and CDR2 is SYDVKM. CDR3 length equals 12 residues. The CDR3 is CASSLNTGELFF. The DNA for the CDR3 is TGTGCCAGCAGTCTGAACACCGGGGAGCTGTTTTTT.

This clonotype was counted at least ten times. The chain recombines TRBV9 with TRBJ2-2, with D perhaps TRBD2 (7 bases). V was trimmed by 0 bases and J by 1 base, leaving 13 bases between them. Germline loops: CDR1 SGDLS, CDR2 YYNGEE. The CDR3 totals 17 residues. Written as DNA, the CDR3 is TGTGCCAGCAGCGTAGGTGTGGGGGGGCAGAACACCGGGGAGCTGTTTTTT. It translates to CASSVGVGGQNTGELFF. Full variable domain (rest looked up from reference TRBV9 and TRBJ2-2): DSGVTQTPKHLITATGQRVTLRCSPRSGDLSVYWYQQSLDQGLQFLIQYYNGEERAKGNILERFSAQQFPDLHSELNLSSLELGDSALYFCASSVGVGGQNTGELFFGEGSRLTVL.

This clonotype was seen repeatedly, ten times or more. The V gene is TRBV6-2 or TRBV6-3, the J gene TRBJ1-1; 8 bases agree with TRBD1. The germline V gene has CDR1 MNHEY and CDR2 SVGEGT. The V and J ends lost 3 bases and 4 bases, in that order; junction bases with no gene match: 4. There are 14 residues in the CDR3. In nucleotides, the CDR3 is TGTGCCAGCAGTTATCAGGGGGCAATCACTGAAGCTTTCTTT. Protein product: CASSYQGAITEAFF.

This clonotype showed up many times. The rearrangement joins TRBV30 to TRBJ1-4; D unresolved. V shed 2 bases and J shed 15 bases, with 13 bases lying between them. CDR1 GTSNPN and CDR2 SVGIG come from the germline V gene (reference sequence). CDR3 length equals 11 residues. The CDR3 region has the DNA TGTGCCTGGAGTCACCAGTTCGGGTTGTTTTTT. Translation: CAWSHQFGLFF.

This clonotype has ten or more counts. This rearrangement joins TRBV6-2 or TRBV6-3 to TRBJ1-5; D is possibly TRBD1 (5 bases). The CDR3 loop spans 11 amino acids. Trimming left V 5 bases short and J 8 bases short, with 7 bases between. Germline V gene data show CDR1 as MNHEY and CDR2 as SVGEGT. Written as DNA, the CDR3 is TGTGCCAGCAGTCCGGGGGAGCCCCAGCATTTT. Translating gives CASSPGEPQHF.

This clonotype is classed as medium-sized. The chain is built from TRBV29-1 and TRBJ1-1, with a weak D call TRBD1 (5 bases). V was pared by 4 bases and J by 3 bases, with 12 bases between. The CDR3 consists of 13 residues. Germline CDR1 and CDR2: SQVTM and ANQGSEA. The CDR3 is CSVAWGIDTEAFF. CDR3 in DNA: TGCAGCGTTGCATGGGGGATCGACACTGAAGCTTTCTTT.

By share, this clonotype counts as medium-sized (0.01 to 0.1%). The chain couples TRBV20-1 to TRBJ2-1, with 8 bases matching TRBD2. This CDR3 has 14 amino acids. Looked up from germline, CDR1 is DFQATT and CDR2 is SNEGSKA (reference sequence). The CDR3 sequence is CSLTPAGVYNEQFF. The CDR3 DNA reads TGCAGCTTAACACCAGCGGGAGTCTACAATGAGCAGTTCTTC.

By proportion, this clonotype is medium-sized. The chain couples TRBV15 to TRBJ2-3, with D uncertain. The CDR3 covers 14 residues. V gave up 5 bases and J gave up 6 bases, with 15 bases separating them. CDR1 and CDR2 from the germline V gene are LNHNV and YYDKDF (reference sequence). The CDR3 reads CATSAWSEWDTQYF. The CDR3 DNA sequence: TGTGCCACCAGCGCCTGGAGTGAGTGGGATACGCAGTATTTT.

By share, this clonotype ranks as medium-sized. V and J are TRBV28 and TRBJ1-1, with 8 bases matching TRBD1. J gave up 0 bases and V 5 bases, and 5 bases lay outside the gene matches. This CDR3 has 15 amino acids. CDR1 MDHEN and CDR2 SYDVKM come from the germline V gene. DNA for the CDR3: TGTGCCAGCAGTCCGACAGGGGATTTGAACACTGAAGCTTTCTTT. It translates to CASSPTGDLNTEAFF.

The DNA for the CDR3 is TGTGCCAGCAGCTCAGCGGGGCTTGAGTATGGCTACACCTTC. Translated, it gives CASSSAGLEYGYTF. The chain uses TRBV7-2 and TRBJ1-2, with a tentative D call TRBD1 (5 bases). V lost 4 bases to trimming and J lost 5 bases, with 14 bases between them. This CDR3 is 14 amino acids long. Germline CDR1 SGHTA, CDR2 FQGNSA. The full variable domain, with the rest looked up from reference TRBV7-2 and TRBJ1-2, is GAGVSQSPSNKVTEKGKDVELRCDPISGHTALYWYRQSLGQGLEFLIYFQGNSAPDKSGLPSDRFSAERTGGSVSTLTIQRTQQEDSAVYLCASSSAGLEYGYTFGSGTRLTVV.

Ten or more counts support this clonotype. V and J are TRBV5-4 and TRBJ2-3, with D perhaps TRBD2 (8 bases). The germline V and J ends were trimmed by 4 bases and 4 bases, with 19 bases remaining between them. Per germline, CDR1 SGHNT and CDR2 YYREEE (reference sequence). The CDR3 has 16 residues. The chain's CDR3 is CASSTGAGGAADTQYF. The CDR3 nucleotides read TGTGCCAGCAGCACAGGGGCCGGGGGGGCGGCAGATACGCAGTATTTT.

The table lists this clonotype with many counts. This chain uses TRBV5-5 with TRBJ2-2; 7 positions agree with TRBD2. This CDR3 has 16 amino acids. The germline CDR1 and CDR2 sequences are SGHKS and YYEKEE (reference sequence). V was pared by 1 base and J by 6 bases, with 9 bases of the junction left unmatched. The CDR3 nucleotides are TGTGCCAGCAGCTTGTTACCGCGGGAGTCCCCCGGGGAGCTGTTTTTT. Translation: CASSLLPRESPGELFF.

The table lists this clonotype with many counts. The chain joins TRBV20-1 to TRBJ2-3; D call uncertain. This CDR3 region has 15 residues. V shed 3 bases and J shed 2 bases, with 15 bases lying between them. Germline V gene lookup returns CDR1 DFQATT and CDR2 SNEGSKA (reference sequence). CDR3 amino acids: CSASFPLFLTDTQYF. CDR3 DNA: TGCAGTGCTAGTTTCCCTCTATTTCTCACAGATACGCAGTATTTT.

This clonotype was detected many times. The chain combines TRBV11-2 with TRBJ1-1; D is possibly TRBD1 (6 bases). CDR3 size: 13 residues. With 0 bases removed from V and 7 bases from J, the gap between germline ends came to 9 bases. Germline-derived CDR1 and CDR2 are SGHAT and FQNNGV. As DNA, the CDR3 is TGTGCCAGCAGCTTAGAGACAGGAGTTGAAGCTTTCTTT. Translation gives CASSLETGVEAFF.